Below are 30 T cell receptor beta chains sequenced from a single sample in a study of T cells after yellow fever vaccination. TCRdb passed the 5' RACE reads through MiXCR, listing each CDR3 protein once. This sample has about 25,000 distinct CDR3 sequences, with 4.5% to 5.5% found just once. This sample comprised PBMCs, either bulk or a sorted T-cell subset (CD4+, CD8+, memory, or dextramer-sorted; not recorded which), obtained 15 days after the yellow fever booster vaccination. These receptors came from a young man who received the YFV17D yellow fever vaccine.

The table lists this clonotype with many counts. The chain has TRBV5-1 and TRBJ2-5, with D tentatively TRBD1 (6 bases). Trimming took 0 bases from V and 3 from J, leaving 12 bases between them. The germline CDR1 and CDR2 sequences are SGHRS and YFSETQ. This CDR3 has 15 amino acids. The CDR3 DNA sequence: TGCGCCAGCAGCTTGGGCCAGGGGATGGAAGAGACCCAGTACTTC. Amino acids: CASSLGQGMEETQYF.

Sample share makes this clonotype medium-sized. CDR3 sequence reads: CASKETGQETQYF. The CDR3 region has the DNA TGTGCCAGCAAGGAGACAGGGCAAGAGACCCAGTACTTC. The chain uses TRBV28 and TRBJ2-5, with TRBD1 matching over 7 bases. The CDR3 extends over 13 amino acids. Per the germline V gene, CDR1 is MDHEN and CDR2 is SYDVKM. V was pared by 7 bases and J by 2 bases, with 4 bases of the junction left unmatched.

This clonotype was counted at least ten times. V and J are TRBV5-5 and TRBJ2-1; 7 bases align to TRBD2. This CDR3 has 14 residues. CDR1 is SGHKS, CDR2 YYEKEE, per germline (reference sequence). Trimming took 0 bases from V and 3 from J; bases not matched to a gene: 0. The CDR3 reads CASSLGDYYNEQFF. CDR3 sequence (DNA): TGTGCCAGCAGCTTGGGGGACTACTACAATGAGCAGTTCTTC.

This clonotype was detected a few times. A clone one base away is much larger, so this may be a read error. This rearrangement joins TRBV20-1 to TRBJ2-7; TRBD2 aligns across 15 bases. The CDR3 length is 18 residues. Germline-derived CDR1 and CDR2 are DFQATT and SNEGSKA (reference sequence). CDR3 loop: CCASTGLAGGPSDYEQYF. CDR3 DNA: TGCTGTGCTAGCACGGGACTAGCGGGAGGCCCCTCCGATTACGAGCAGTACTTC.

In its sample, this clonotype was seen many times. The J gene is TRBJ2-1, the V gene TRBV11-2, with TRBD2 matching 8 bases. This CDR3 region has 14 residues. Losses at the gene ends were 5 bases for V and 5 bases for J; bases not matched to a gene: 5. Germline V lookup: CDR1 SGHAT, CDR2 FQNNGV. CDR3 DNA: TGTGCCAGCAGCCTAGGACTAGCCGACAATGAGCAGTTCTTC. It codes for CASSLGLADNEQFF.

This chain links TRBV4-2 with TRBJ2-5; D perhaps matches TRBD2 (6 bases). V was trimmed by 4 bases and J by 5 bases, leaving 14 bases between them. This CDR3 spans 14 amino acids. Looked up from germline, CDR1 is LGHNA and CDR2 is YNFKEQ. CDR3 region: CASSPGTLYETQYF. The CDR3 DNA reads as TGTGCCAGCAGCCCGGGGACTCTCTACGAGACCCAGTACTTC.

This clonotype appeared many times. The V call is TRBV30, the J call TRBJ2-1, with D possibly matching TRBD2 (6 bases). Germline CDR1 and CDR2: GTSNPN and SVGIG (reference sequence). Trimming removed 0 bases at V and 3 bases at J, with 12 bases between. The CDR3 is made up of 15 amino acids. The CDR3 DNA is TGTGCCTGGAGTGTATTAACTAGCCTCTACAATGAGCAGTTCTTC. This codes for CAWSVLTSLYNEQFF.

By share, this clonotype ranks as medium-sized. The CDR3 sequence is CASSEFGNGETQYF. CDR3 DNA sequence: TGTGCCAGCAGTGAATTCGGGAACGGGGAGACCCAGTACTTC. This chain links TRBV25-1 with TRBJ2-5, with a possible D match to TRBD2 (5 bases). Trimming stripped 1 base from V and 5 bases from J, with 11 bases between. The germline CDR1 and CDR2 sequences are MGHDK and SYGVNS. The CDR3 is made up of 14 amino acids. The full variable domain, with the rest looked up from reference TRBV25-1 and TRBJ2-5, is EADIYQTPRYLVIGTGKKITLECSQTMGHDKMYWYQQDPGMELHLIHYSYGVNSTEKGDLSSESTVSRIRTEHFPLTLESARPSHTSQYLCASSEFGNGETQYFGPGTRLLVL.

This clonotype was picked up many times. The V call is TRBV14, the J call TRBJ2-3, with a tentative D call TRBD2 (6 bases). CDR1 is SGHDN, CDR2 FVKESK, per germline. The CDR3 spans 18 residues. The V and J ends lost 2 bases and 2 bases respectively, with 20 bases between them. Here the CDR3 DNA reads TGTGCCAGCAGCCAAATTCCCTTCCTAGCGCTCCACACAGATACGCAGTATTTT. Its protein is CASSQIPFLALHTDTQYF.

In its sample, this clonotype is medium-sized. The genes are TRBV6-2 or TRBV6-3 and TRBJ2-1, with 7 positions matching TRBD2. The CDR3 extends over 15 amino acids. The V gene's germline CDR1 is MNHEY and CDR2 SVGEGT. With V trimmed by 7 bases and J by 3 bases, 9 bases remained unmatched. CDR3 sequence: CASKPQRDYYNEQFF. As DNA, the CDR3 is TGTGCCAGCAAACCCCAGCGGGACTACTACAATGAGCAGTTCTTC.

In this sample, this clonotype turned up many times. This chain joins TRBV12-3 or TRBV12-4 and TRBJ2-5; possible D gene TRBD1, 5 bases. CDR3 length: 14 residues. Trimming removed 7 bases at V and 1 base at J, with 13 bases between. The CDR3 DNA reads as TGTGCCAGCACCCCCCGACAGCGCCAAGAGACCCAGTACTTC. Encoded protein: CASTPRQRQETQYF.

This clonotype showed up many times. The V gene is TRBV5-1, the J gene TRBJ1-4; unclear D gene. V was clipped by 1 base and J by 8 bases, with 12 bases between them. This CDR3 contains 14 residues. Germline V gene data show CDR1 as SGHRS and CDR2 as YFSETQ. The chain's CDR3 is CASSLQKPSEKLFF. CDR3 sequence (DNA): TGCGCCAGCAGCTTGCAGAAGCCCTCGGAAAAACTGTTTTTT.

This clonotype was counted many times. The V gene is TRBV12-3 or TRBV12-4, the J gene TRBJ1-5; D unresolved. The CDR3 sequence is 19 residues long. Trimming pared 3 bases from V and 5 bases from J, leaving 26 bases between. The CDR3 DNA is TGTGCCAGCAGTTTTTCCCCCCTGGCCCTCGCGCACGGGCATCAGCCCCAGCATTTT. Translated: CASSFSPLALAHGHQPQHF.

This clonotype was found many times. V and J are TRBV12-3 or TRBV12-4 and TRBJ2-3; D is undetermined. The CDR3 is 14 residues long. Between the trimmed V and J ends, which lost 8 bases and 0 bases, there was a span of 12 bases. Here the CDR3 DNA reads TGTGCCAGCCGTCCTCGGCATAGCACAGATACGCAGTATTTT. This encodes CASRPRHSTDTQYF.

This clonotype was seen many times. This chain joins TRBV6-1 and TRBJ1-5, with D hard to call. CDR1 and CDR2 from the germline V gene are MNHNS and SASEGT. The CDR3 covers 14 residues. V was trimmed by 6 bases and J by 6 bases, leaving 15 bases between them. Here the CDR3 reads CASSPLGGRQPQHF. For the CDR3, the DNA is TGTGCCAGCAGCCCACTTGGAGGGCGTCAGCCCCAGCATTTT.

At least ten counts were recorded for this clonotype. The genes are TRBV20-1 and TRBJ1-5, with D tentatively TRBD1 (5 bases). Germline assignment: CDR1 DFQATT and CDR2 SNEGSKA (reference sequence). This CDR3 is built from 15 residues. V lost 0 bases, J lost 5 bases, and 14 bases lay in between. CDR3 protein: CSARDGAVGYQPQHF. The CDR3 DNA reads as TGCAGTGCTAGAGATGGGGCCGTTGGGTATCAGCCCCAGCATTTT.

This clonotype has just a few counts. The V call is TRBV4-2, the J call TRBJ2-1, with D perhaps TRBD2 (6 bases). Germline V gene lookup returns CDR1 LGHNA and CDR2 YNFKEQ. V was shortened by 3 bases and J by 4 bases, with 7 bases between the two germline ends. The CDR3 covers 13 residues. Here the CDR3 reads CASSQDYYNEQFF. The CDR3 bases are TGTGCCAGCAGCCAGGACTATTACAATGAGCAGTTCTTC.

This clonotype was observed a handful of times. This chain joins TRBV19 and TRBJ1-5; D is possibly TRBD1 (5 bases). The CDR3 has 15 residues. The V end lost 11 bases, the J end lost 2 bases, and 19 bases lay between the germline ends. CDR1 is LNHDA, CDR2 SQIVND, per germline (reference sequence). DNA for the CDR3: TGTGCCTCCCGACAGAGGGGCGCTGGCAATCAGCCCCAGCATTTT. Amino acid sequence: CASRQRGAGNQPQHF.

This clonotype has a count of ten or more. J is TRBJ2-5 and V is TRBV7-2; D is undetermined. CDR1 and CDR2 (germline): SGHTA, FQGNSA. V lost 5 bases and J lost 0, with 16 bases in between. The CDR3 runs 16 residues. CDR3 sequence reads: CASSPQRSRYQETQYF. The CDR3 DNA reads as TGTGCCAGCAGCCCCCAAAGGTCGAGGTACCAAGAGACCCAGTACTTC. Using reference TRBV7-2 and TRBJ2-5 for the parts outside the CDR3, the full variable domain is GAGVSQSPSNKVTEKGKDVELRCDPISGHTALYWYRQSLGQGLEFLIYFQGNSAPDKSGLPSDRFSAERTGGSVSTLTIQRTQQEDSAVYLCASSPQRSRYQETQYFGPGTRLLVL.

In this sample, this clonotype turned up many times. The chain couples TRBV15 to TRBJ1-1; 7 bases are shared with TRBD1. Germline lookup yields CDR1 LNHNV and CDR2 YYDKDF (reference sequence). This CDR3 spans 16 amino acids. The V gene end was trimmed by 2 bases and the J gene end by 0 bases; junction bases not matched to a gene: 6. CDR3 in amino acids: CATSRSGGRMNTEAFF. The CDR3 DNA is TGTGCCACCAGCAGATCAGGGGGACGGATGAACACTGAAGCTTTCTTT.

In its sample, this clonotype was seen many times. The CDR3 sequence is CASRTGTEGAPQHF. The DNA for the CDR3 is TGTGCCAGCAGAACCGGGACCGAAGGCGCGCCCCAGCATTTT. The genes are TRBV27 and TRBJ1-5; perhaps TRBD1 as D (5 bases). Deletions cut 6 bases from V and 9 bases from J, with 18 bases between. Germline assignment: CDR1 MNHEY and CDR2 SMNVEV (reference sequence). The CDR3 length is 14 residues.

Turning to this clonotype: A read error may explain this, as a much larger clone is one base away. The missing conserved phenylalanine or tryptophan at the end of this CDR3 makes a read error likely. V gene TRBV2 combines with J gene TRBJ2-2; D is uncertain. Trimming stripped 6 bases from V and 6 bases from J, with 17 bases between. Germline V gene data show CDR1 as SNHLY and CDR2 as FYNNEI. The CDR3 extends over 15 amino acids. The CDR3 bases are TGTGCCAGCAGGAGACTCTCCGTTACCGCCGGGGAGCTGTTTTCT. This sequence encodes CASRRLSVTAGELFS.

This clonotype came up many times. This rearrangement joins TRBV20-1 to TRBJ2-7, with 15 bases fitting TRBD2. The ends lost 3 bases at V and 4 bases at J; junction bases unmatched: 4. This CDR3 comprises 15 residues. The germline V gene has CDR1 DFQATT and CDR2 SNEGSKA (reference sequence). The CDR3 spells CSASGTSGRIYEQYF. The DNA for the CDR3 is TGCAGTGCTAGTGGGACTAGCGGGAGGATATACGAGCAGTACTTC.

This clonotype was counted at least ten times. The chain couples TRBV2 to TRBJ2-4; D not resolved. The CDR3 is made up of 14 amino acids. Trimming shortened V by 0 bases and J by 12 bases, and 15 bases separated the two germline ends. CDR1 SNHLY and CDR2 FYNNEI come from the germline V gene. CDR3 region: CASSEAGSLGAQYF. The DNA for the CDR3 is TGTGCCAGCAGTGAAGCGGGGTCCTTGGGCGCTCAGTACTTC.

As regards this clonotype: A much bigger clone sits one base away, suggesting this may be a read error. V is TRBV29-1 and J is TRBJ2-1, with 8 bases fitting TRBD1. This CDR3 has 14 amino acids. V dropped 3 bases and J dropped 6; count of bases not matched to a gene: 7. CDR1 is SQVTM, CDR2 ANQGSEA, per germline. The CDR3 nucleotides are TGCAGCGTTGACGGCCAGGGGGCGTTCAATGAGCAGTTCTTC. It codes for CSVDGQGAFNEQFF.

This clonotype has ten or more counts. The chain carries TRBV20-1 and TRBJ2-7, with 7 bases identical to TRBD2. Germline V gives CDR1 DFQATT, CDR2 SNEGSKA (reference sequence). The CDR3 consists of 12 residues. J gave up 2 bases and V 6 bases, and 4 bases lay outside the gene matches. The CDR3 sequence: CSAGEGPYEQYF. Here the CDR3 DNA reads TGCAGTGCAGGGGAGGGCCCCTACGAGCAGTACTTC.

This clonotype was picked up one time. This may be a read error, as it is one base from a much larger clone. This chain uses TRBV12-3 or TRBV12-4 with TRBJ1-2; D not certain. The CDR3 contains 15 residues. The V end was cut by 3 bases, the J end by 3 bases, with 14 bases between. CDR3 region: CASSFTGKGYYGYTF. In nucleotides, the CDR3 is TGTGCCAGCAGTTTTACGGGGAAGGGATACTATGGCTACACCTTC.

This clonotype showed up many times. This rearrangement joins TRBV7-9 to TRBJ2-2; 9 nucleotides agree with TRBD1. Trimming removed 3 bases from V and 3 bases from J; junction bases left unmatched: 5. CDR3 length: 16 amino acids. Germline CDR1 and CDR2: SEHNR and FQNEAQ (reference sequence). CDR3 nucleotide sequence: TGTGCCAGCAGCTTGTCCGGGACAGGGTACACCGGGGAGCTGTTTTTT. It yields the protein CASSLSGTGYTGELFF.

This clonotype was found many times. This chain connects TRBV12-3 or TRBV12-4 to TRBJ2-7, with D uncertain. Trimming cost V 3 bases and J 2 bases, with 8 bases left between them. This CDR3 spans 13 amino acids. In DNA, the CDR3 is TGTGCCAGCAGTTTGCGAACCCCCTACGAGCAGTACTTC. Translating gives CASSLRTPYEQYF.

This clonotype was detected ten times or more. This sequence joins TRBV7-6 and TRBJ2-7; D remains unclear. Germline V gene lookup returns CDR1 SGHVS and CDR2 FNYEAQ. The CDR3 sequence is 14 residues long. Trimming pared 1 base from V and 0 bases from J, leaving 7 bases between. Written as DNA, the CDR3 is TGTGCCAGCAGCTTAGGGCGAGTCTCCTACGAGCAGTACTTC. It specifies CASSLGRVSYEQYF.